This T cell receptor beta chain was retrieved from a study of vaccination effects on CD4 cells after COVID-19. Study overall: Everyone in the study got two shots of either the BNT162b2 or mRNA-1273 vaccine. Study-wide results and caveats: Convalescent patients numbered few in the study; early post-infection timepoints were missing entirely. Clonal contraction was marked in infection- and vaccine-induced clones late after vaccination.

Viral peptide pools were used in the ViraFEST assay to expand antigen-specific CD4+ T cells, and sequencing came afterward. At the end of around 11 days of culture, CD4+ T cells were isolated. The person had PCR-confirmed SARS-CoV-2 infection between March and December 2020. On both days 3 and 7, half of the culture medium was replaced with IL-2 medium. Only a few counts were recorded for this clone. Its specificity is unknown. Here immunoSEQ multiplex PCR was the method, and the copy in TCRdb shows in-frame clones only, minus some. The data hold 40,000 or so clones, with around 70% observed a single time. Sequencing was performed on CD4+ T cells from PBMCs cultured with a peptide pool, taken before COVID-19 vaccination. The TCR originated in a human donor who had a prior SARS-CoV-2 infection.

CDR3 in amino acids: CASSFFGQPTGELFF. For the CDR3, the DNA is TGTGCCAGCAGTTTTTTCGGACAGCCGACCGGGGAGCTGTTTTTT. This sequence joins TRBV27 and TRBJ2-2; TRBD1 might be the D (6 bases). V was shortened by 3 bases and J by 5 bases, with 13 bases between the two germline ends. Looked up from germline, CDR1 is MNHEY and CDR2 is SMNVEV (reference sequence). The CDR3 extends over 15 amino acids.